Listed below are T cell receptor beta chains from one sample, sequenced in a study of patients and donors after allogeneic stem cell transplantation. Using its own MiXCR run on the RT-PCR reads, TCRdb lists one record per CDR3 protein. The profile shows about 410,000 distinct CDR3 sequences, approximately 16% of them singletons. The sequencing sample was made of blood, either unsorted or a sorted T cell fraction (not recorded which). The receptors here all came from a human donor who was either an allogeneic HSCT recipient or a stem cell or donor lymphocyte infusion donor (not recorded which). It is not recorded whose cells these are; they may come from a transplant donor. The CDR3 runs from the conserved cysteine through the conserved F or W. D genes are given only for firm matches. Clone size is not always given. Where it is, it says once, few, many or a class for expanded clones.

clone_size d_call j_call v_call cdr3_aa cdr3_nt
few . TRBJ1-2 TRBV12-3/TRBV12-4 CASSSLNWGYTF TGTGCCAGCAGCTCCCTGAACTGGGGCTACACCTTC
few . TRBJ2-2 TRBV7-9 CASSFRRGYVAGELFF TGTGCCAGCAGCTTTCGGCGGGGCTATGTGGCCGGGGAGCTGTTTTTT
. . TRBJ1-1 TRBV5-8 CASSWPPGAMNTEAFF TGTGCCAGCAGCTGGCCGCCGGGGGCCATGAACACTGAAGCTTTCTTT
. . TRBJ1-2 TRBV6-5 CASSSSPARGGYTF TGTGCCAGCAGTTCCTCCCCTGCGAGGGGGGGCTACACCTTC
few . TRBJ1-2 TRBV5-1 CASSNKAGNYGYTF TGCGCCAGCAGCAATAAGGCGGGCAACTATGGCTACACCTTC
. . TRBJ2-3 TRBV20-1 CSKTGDEGGHDTQYF TGCAGTAAAACCGGGGACGAGGGGGGCCACGATACGCAGTATTTT
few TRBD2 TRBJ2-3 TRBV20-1 CSAGLDTDTQYF TGCAGTGCCGGACTAGACACAGATACGCAGTATTTT
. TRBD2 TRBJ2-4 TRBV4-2 CASSQAGTSGSMSKNIQYF TGTGCCAGCAGCCAAGCCGGGACTAGCGGGAGCATGTCCAAAAACATTCAGTACTTC
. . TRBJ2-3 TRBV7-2 CASSSGQGLSTDTQYF TGTGCCAGCAGCTCCGGACAGGGACTAAGCACAGATACGCAGTATTTT
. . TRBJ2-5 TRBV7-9 CASSLGAKIGETQYF TGTGCCAGCAGCTTAGGCGCGAAAATTGGGGAGACCCAGTACTTC
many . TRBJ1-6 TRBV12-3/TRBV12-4 CASSSRGPYNSPLHF TGTGCCAGCAGCTCCAGGGGCCCCTATAATTCACCCCTCCACTTT
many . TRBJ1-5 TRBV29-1 CSVSTGRTSNQPQHF TGCAGCGTTTCCACTGGACGGACTAGCAATCAGCCCCAGCATTTT
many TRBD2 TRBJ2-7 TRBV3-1 CASSQVSLAGVQYF TGTGCCAGCAGCCAAGTGAGCTTAGCGGGAGTGCAATACTTC
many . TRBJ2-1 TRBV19 CASSFLRNEQFF TGTGCCAGTAGTTTTCTCAGAAATGAGCAGTTCTTC
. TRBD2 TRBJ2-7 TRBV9 CASSLSVRAGGPDHEQYF TGTGCCAGCAGCCTAAGCGTGAGGGCGGGAGGGCCGGATCACGAGCAGTACTTC
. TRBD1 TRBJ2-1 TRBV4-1 CASSQDVGADRGTLQYNEQFF TGCGCCAGCAGCCAAGACGTGGGGGCCGACAGGGGGACACTCCAATACAATGAGCAGTTCTTC
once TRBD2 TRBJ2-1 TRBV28 CASSPLLAGGSKEQFF TGTGCCAGCAGTCCTCTACTAGCGGGAGGCTCGAAGGAGCAGTTCTTC
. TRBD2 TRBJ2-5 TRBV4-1 CASRDRLAGGLQETQYF TGCGCCAGCCGGGACCGACTAGCGGGAGGCCTCCAAGAGACCCAGTACTTC
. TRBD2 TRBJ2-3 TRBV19 CASSISPGGNTDTQYF TGTGCCAGTAGTATTAGCCCGGGGGGAAACACAGATACGCAGTATTTT
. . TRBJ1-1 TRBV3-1 CASSPSRDFTEAFF TGTGCCAGCAGCCCCTCCCGGGATTTCACTGAAGCTTTCTTT
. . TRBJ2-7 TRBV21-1 CASRTTTGPCPEGSYEQYF TGTGCCAGCAGAACCACGACAGGGCCATGTCCCGAAGGGTCCTACGAGCAGTACTTC
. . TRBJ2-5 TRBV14 CASSQEEETQYF TGTGCCAGCAGCCAAGAGGAAGAGACCCAGTACTTC
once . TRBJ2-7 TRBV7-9 CALSLDTRSYEQYF TGTGCCCTCAGCTTAGACACTCGCTCCTACGAGCAGTACTTC
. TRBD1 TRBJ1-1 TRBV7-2 CASSSRNPGQGRAEAFF TGTGCCAGCAGCTCCCGAAACCCGGGACAGGGGAGAGCTGAAGCTTTCTTT
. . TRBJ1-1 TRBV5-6 CASSLVSGITEAFF TGTGCCAGCAGCTTGGTGTCAGGTATCACTGAAGCTTTCTTT
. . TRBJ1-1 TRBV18 CASSPAALNTEAFF TGTGCCAGCTCACCTGCGGCCCTGAACACTGAAGCTTTCTTT
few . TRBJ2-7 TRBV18 CASSPQRQGYEQYF TGTGCCAGCTCACCGCAGAGGCAGGGCTACGAGCAGTACTTC
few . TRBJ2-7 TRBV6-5 CASSYPGKGREQYF TGTGCCAGCAGTTACCCCGGGAAAGGGAGGGAGCAGTACTTC
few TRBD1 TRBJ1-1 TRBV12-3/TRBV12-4 CASSLGTNRGGKAFF TGTGCCAGCAGTTTAGGGACAAACAGGGGGGGGAAAGCTTTCTTT
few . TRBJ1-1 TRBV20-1 CSVPRAGSMNTEAFF TGCAGTGTCCCCAGGGCAGGGAGCATGAACACTGAAGCTTTCTTT
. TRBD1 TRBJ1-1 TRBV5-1 CASSHRGGNTEAFF TGCGCCAGCAGCCACAGGGGGGGGAACACTGAAGCTTTCTTT
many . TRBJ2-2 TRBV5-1 CASSATITRSGELFF TGCGCCAGCAGCGCCACCATTACAAGGTCCGGGGAGCTGTTTTTT
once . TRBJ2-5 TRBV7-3 CASSLTGLTRETQYF TGTGCCAGCAGCTTAACGGGCCTCACGAGGGAGACCCAGTACTTC
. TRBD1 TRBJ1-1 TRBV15 CATSRDRTGEAFF TGTGCCACCAGCAGAGATCGGACAGGTGAAGCTTTCTTT
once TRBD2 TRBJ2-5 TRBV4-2 CASSQDLKAGGDETQYF TGTGCCAGCAGCCAAGATCTCAAAGCGGGGGGTGATGAGACCCAGTACTTC
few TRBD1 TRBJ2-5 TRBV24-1 CATSDLQAGGRETQYF TGTGCCACCAGTGATTTGCAGGCAGGGGGTCGGGAGACCCAGTACTTC
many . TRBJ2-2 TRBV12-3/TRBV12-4 CASRYTANTGELFF TGTGCCAGCAGATACACTGCGAACACCGGGGAGCTGTTTTTT
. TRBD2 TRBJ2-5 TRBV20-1 CSARRAGTSRETQYF TGCAGTGCCCGAAGAGCCGGGACTAGCCGGGAGACCCAGTACTTC
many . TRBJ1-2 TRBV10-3 CAISEEVGYTF TGTGCCATCAGTGAAGAGGTCGGCTACACCTTC
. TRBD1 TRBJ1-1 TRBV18 CASSPGLDRGGLGAFF TGTGCCAGCTCACCCGGACTAGACAGGGGCGGTCTGGGAGCTTTCTTT
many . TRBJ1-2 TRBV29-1 CSVSRGRYGYTF TGCAGCGTGTCCAGGGGCCGCTATGGCTACACCTTC
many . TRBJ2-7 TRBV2 CASSEAASHLYYEQYF TGTGCCAGCAGTGAAGCGGCTAGCCACCTCTACTACGAGCAGTACTTC
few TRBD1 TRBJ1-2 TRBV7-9 CASSVTGIYGYTF TGTGCCAGCAGTGTGACAGGGATCTATGGCTACACCTTC
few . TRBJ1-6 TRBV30 CAWIHGGHHNSPLHF TGTGCCTGGATCCACGGGGGACACCATAATTCACCCCTCCACTTT
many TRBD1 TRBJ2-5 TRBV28 CASSPGTGFFETQYF TGTGCCAGCAGCCCCGGGACAGGGTTTTTCGAGACCCAGTACTTC
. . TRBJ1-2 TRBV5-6 CASSLAGTDGYTF TGTGCCAGCAGCTTGGCCGGGACTGATGGCTACACCTTC
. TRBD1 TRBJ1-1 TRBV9 CASSNRDRVTEAFF TGTGCCAGCAGTAACCGGGACAGGGTCACTGAAGCTTTCTTT
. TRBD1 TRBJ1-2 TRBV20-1 CSASHGQVVAYGYTF TGCAGTGCTAGTCACGGACAGGTCGTAGCCTATGGCTACACCTTC
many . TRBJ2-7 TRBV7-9 CASSTQGGEQYF TGTGCCAGCAGCACTCAGGGGGGCGAGCAGTACTTC
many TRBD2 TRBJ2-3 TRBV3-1 CASSLSGRNTDTQYF TGTGCCAGCAGCCTCAGCGGGAGGAACACAGATACGCAGTATTTT
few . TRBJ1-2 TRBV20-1 CSARSGRDSYGYTF TGCAGTGCTAGATCCGGACGGGATAGCTATGGCTACACCTTC
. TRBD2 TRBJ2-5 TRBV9 CASSAGRASGQNQETQYF TGTGCCAGCAGCGCGGGACGGGCTAGCGGGCAAAACCAAGAGACCCAGTACTTC
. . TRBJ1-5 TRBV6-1 CASMSRGGGGNQPQHF TGTGCCAGCATGTCCCGGGGCGGGGGCGGCAATCAGCCCCAGCATTTT